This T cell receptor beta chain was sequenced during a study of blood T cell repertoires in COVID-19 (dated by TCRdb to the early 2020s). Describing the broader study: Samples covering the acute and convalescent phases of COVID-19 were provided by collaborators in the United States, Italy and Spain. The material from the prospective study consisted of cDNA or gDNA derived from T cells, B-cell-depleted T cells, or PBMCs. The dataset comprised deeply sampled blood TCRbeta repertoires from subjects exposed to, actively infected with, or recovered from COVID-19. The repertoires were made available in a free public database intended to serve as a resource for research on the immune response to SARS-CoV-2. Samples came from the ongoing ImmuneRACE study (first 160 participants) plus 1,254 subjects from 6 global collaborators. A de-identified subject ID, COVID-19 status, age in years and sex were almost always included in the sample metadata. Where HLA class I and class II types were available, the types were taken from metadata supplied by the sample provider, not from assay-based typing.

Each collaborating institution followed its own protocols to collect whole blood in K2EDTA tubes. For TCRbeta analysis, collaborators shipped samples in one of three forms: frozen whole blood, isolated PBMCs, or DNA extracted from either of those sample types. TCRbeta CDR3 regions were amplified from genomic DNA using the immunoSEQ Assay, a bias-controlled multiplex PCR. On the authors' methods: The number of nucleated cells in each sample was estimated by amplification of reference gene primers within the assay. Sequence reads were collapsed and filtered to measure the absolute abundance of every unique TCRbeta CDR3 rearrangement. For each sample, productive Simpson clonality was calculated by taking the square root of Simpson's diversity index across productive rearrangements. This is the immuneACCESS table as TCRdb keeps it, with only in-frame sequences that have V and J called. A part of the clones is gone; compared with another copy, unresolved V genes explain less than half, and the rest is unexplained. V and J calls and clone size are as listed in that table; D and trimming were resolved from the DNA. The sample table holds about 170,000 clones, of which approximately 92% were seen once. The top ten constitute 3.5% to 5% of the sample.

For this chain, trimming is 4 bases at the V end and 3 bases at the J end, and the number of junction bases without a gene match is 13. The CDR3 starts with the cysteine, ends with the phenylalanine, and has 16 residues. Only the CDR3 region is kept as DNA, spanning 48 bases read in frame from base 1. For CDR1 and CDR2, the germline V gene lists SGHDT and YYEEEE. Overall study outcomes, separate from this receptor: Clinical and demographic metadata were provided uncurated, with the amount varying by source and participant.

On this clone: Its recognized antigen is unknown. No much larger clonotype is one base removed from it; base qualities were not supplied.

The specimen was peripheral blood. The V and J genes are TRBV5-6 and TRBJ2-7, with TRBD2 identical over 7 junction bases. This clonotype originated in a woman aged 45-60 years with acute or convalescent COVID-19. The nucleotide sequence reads TGTGCCAGCAGCCCGGGAGGTCAGTCCGGATACTACGAGCAGTACTTC. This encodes CASSPGGQSGYYEQYF. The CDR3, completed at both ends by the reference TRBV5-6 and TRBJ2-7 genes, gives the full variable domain DAGVTQSPTHLIKTRGQQVTLRCSPKSGHDTVSWYQQALGQGPQFIFQYYEEEERQRGNFPDRFSGHQFPNYSSELNVNALLLGDSALYLCASSPGGQSGYYEQYFGPGTRLTVT.